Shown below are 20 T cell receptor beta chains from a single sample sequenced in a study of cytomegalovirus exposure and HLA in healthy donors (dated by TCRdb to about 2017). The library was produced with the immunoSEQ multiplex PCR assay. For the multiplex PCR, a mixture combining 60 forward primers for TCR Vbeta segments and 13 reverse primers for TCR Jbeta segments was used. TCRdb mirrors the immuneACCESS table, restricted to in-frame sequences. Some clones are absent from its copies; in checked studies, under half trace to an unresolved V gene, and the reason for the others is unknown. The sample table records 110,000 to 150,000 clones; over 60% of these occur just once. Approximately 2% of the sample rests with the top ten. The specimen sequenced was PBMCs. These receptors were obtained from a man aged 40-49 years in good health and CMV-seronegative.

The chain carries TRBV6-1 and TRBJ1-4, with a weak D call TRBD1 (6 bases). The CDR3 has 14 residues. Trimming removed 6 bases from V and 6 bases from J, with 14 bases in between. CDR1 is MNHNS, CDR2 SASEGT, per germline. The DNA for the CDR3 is TGTGCCAGCAGCCCCGACAGGAGGCATGAAAAACTGTTTTTT. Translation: CASSPDRRHEKLFF.

The chain's CDR3 is CASSIGGQGAWQYF. Here the CDR3 DNA reads TGTGCCAGTAGTATAGGTGGACAGGGGGCTTGGCAGTACTTC. This chain connects TRBV19 to TRBJ2-7, with 11 bases matching TRBD1. This CDR3 contains 14 residues. V lost 1 base and J lost 9; bases outside the gene matches: 5. Germline V lookup: CDR1 LNHDA, CDR2 SQIVND (reference sequence).

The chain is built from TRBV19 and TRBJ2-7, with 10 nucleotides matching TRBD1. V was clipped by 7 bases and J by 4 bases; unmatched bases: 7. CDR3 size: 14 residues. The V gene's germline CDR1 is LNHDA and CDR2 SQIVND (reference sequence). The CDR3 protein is CASTTGQGGYEQYF. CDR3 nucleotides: TGTGCCAGTACCACCGGACAGGGGGGGTACGAGCAGTACTTC.

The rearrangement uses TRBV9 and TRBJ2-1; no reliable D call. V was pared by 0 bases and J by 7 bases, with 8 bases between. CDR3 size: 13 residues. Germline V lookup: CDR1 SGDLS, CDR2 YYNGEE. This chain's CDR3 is CASSVGTGNEQFF. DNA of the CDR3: TGTGCCAGCAGCGTAGGAACCGGGAATGAGCAGTTCTTC.

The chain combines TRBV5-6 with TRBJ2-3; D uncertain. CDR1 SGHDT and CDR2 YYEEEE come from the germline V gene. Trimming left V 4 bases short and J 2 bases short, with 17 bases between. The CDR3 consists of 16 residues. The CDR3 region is CASSRNLASFTDTQYF. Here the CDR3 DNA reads TGTGCCAGCAGCCGCAATTTAGCCTCCTTCACAGATACGCAGTATTTT.

The CDR3 loop is CASSYSEDSYEQYF. The CDR3 bases are TGTGCCAGCAGTTACTCTGAGGACAGCTACGAGCAGTACTTC. The chain is built from TRBV6-5 and TRBJ2-7; possible D gene TRBD1, 6 bases. The CDR3 is 14 amino acids. Between the trimmed V and J ends, which lost 0 bases and 3 bases, there was a span of 9 bases. The germline gives CDR1 MNHEY, CDR2 SVGAGI.

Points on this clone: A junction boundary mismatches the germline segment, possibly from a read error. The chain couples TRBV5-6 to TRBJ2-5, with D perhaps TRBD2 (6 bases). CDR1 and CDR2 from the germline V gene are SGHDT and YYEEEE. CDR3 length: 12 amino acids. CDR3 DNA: TGTGCCAGCAGCTTGCCCGGGACTCCCAAGCACTTC. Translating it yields CASSLPGTPKHF. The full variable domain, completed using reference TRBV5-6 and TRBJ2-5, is DAGVTQSPTHLIKTRGQQVTLRCSPKSGHDTVSWYQQALGQGPQFIFQYYEEEERQRGNFPDRFSGHQFPNYSSELNVNALLLGDSALYLCASSLPGTPKHFGPGTRLLVL.

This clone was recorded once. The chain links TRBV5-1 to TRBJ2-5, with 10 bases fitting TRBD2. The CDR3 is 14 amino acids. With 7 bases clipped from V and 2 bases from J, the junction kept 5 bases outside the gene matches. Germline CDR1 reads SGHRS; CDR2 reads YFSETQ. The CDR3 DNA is TGCGCCAGCGGGGAGCGGGAGGGACAAGAGACCCAGTACTTC. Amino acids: CASGEREGQETQYF.

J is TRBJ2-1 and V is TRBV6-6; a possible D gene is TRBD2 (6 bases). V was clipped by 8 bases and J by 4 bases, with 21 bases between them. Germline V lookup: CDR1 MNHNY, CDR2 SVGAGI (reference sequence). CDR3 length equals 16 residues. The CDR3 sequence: CASSERDSGGYNEQFF. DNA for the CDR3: TGTGCCAGCTCCGAAAGGGACTCCGGAGGGTACAATGAGCAGTTCTTC.

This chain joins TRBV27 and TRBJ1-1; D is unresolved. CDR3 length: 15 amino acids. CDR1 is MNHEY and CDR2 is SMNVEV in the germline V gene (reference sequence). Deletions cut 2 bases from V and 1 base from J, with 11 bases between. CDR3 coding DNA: TGTGCCAGCAGTTTAGGAGGGTTAACGAACACTGAAGCTTTCTTT. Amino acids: CASSLGGLTNTEAFF.

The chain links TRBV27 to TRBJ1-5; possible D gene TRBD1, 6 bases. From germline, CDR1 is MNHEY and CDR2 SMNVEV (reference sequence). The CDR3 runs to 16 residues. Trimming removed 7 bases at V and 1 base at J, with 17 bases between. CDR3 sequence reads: CASKVLGAGSNQPQHF. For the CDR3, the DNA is TGTGCCAGCAAAGTTCTGGGGGCCGGGAGCAATCAGCCCCAGCATTTT.

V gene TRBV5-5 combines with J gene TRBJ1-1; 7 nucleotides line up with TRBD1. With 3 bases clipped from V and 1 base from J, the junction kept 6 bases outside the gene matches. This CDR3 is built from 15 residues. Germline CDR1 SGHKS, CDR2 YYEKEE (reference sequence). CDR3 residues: CASSWGTVPNTEAFF. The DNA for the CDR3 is TGTGCCAGCAGCTGGGGGACAGTTCCGAACACTGAAGCTTTCTTT. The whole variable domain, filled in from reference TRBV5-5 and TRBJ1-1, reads DAGVTQSPTHLIKTRGQQVTLRCSPISGHKSVSWYQQVLGQGPQFIFQYYEKEERGRGNFPDRFSARQFPNYSSELNVNALLLGDSALYLCASSWGTVPNTEAFFGQGTRLTVV.

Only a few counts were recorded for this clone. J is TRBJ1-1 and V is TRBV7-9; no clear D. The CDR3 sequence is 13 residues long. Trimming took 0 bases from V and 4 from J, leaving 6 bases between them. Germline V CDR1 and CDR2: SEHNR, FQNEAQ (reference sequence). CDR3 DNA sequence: TGTGCCAGCAGCTTAGCAACGGGCACTGAAGCTTTCTTT. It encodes CASSLATGTEAFF.

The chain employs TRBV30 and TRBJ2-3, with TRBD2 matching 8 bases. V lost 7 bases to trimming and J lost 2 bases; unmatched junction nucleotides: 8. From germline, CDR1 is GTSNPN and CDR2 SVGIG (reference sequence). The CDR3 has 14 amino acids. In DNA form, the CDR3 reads TGTGCCTATAACAGACTAGCGAACACAGATACGCAGTATTTT. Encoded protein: CAYNRLANTDTQYF.

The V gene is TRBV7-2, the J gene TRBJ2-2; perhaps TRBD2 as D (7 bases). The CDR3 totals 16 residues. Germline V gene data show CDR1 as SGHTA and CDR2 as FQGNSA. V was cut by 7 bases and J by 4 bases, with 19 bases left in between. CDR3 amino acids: CASTPPGGRRTGELFF. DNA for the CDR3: TGTGCCAGCACCCCCCCCGGGGGGCGCCGCACCGGGGAGCTGTTTTTT.

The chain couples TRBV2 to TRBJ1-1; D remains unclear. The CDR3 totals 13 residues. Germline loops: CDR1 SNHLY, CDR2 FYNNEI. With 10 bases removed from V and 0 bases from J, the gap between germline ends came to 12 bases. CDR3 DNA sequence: TGTGCCACCGCGGCTGAAATGAACACTGAAGCTTTCTTT. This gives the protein CATAAEMNTEAFF.

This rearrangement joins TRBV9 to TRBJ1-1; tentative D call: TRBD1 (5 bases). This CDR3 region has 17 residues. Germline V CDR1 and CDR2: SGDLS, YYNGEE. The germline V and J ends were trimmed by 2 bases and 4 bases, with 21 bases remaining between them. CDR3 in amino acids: CASSVGSSGTGFTEAFF. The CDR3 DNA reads TGTGCCAGCAGCGTGGGGTCCTCCGGAACAGGATTCACTGAAGCTTTCTTT.

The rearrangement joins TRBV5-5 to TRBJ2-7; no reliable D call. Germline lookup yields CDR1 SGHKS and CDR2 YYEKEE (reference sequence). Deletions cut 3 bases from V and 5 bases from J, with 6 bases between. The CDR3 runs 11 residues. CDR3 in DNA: TGTGCCAGCAGCTCTGGGCACGAGCAGTACTTC. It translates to CASSSGHEQYF.

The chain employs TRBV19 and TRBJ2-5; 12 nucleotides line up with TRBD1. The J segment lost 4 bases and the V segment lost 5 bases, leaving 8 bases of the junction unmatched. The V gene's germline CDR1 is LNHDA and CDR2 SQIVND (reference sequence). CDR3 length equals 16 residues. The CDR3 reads CASSSPGTGGGETQYF. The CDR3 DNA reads TGTGCCAGTAGTTCCCCCGGGACAGGGGGCGGAGAGACCCAGTACTTC.

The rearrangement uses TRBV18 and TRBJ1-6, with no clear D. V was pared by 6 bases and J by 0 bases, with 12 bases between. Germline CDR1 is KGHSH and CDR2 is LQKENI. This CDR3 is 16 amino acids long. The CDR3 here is CASSPSGSSYNSPLHF. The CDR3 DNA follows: TGTGCCAGCTCCCCCTCGGGGAGCTCCTATAATTCACCCCTCCACTTT.